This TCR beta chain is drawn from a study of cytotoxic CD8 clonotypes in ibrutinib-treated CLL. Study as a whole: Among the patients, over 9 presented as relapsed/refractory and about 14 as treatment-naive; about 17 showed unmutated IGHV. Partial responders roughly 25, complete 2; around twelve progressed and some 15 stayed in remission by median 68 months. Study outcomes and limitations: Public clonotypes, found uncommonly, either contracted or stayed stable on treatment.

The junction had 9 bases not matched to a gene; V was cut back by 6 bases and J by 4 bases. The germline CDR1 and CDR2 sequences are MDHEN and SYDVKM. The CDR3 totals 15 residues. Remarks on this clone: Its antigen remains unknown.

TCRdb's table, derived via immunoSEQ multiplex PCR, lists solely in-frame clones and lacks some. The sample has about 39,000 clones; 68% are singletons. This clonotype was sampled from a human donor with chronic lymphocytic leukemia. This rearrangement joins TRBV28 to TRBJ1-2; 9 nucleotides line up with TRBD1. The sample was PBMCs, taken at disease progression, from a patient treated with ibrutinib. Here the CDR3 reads CASSLDRGALYGYTF. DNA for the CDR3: TGTGCCAGCAGCCTGGACAGGGGTGCACTCTATGGCTACACCTTC.